This entry lists 18 T cell receptor beta chains sequenced from one sample in a study of blood T cell repertoires in COVID-19. The method was immunoSEQ multiplex PCR; TCRdb's version includes in-frame clones alone and lacks a portion of them. The data hold around 68,000 clones, with less than 90% observed a single time. The sample was peripheral blood. The source of these receptors is a man older than 75 with acute or convalescent COVID-19.

The V and J genes are TRBV5-4 and TRBJ1-4, with 10 bases identical to TRBD1. The junction had 4 bases not matched to a gene; V was cut back by 0 bases and J by 8 bases. Per the germline V gene, CDR1 is SGHNT and CDR2 is YYREEE (reference sequence). The CDR3 sequence is 15 residues long. DNA for the CDR3: TGTGCCAGCAGCTTGGGGGGACAGGGGCACGAAAAACTGTTTTTT. It specifies CASSLGGQGHEKLFF.

This clone came up once. The rearrangement joins TRBV27 to TRBJ1-2; 9 bases map to TRBD1. V lost 11 bases to trimming and J lost 6 bases; unmatched junction nucleotides: 22. The germline gives CDR1 MNHEY, CDR2 SMNVEV (reference sequence). The CDR3 is made up of 17 amino acids. The CDR3 sequence: CARKEHYRDREGDGYTF. In nucleotides, the CDR3 is TGTGCCCGAAAAGAACATTACCGGGACAGGGAGGGCGATGGCTACACCTTC.

The chain is built from TRBV9 and TRBJ2-1; the match to TRBD2 covers 12 bases. With V trimmed by 0 bases and J by 6 bases, 1 base remained unmatched. Germline-derived CDR1 and CDR2 are SGDLS and YYNGEE. This CDR3 is built from 15 residues. The CDR3 DNA reads TGTGCCAGCAGCGTAGGACTAGCGGGGGCCAATGAGCAGTTCTTC. It is translated as CASSVGLAGANEQFF.

The table lists this clone with a count of one. The chain employs TRBV6-5 and TRBJ1-2; possible D gene TRBD1, 6 bases. CDR1 and CDR2 (germline): MNHEY, SVGAGI. The ends were cut back, 8 bases at V and 5 bases at J, with 15 bases in the middle. CDR3 length: 13 amino acids. Here the CDR3 DNA reads TGTGCCAGCTCAAAGGACAGAGCTTATGGCTACACCTTC. It codes for CASSKDRAYGYTF.

V and J are TRBV29-1 and TRBJ2-1, with a tentative D call TRBD2 (5 bases). V lost 2 bases and J 5 bases, leaving 10 bases between the germline ends. Per germline, CDR1 SQVTM and CDR2 ANQGSEA. The CDR3 totals 13 residues. The CDR3 sequence is CSVEPSRDNEQFF. CDR3 sequence (DNA): TGCAGCGTTGAACCTAGCCGAGACAATGAGCAGTTCTTC.

The chain couples TRBV2 to TRBJ2-1; D not resolved. CDR3 length equals 13 residues. CDR1 is SNHLY and CDR2 is FYNNEI in the germline V gene. V gave up 6 bases and J gave up 3 bases, with 9 bases separating them. CDR3 amino acids: CASRWRYYNEQFF. The CDR3 nucleotides are TGTGCCAGCAGGTGGCGGTACTACAATGAGCAGTTCTTC.

The genes are TRBV6-6 and TRBJ1-1; D perhaps matches TRBD1 (5 bases). CDR1 is MNHNY, CDR2 SVGAGI, per germline (reference sequence). This CDR3 contains 14 residues. V shed 5 bases and J shed 5 bases, with 15 bases lying between them. CDR3 amino acids: CASSGREVSTEAFF. CDR3 in DNA: TGTGCCAGCAGTGGCAGGGAGGTTAGTACTGAAGCTTTCTTT.

V usage is TRBV19 and J usage is TRBJ2-7; TRBD1 agrees at 9 bases. Losses at the gene ends were 9 bases for V and 4 bases for J; bases not matched to a gene: 7. This CDR3 is 13 amino acids long. Germline loops: CDR1 LNHDA, CDR2 SQIVND (reference sequence). CDR3: CASNRGQGYEQYF. The CDR3, as DNA: TGTGCCAGCAACAGGGGGCAGGGGTACGAGCAGTACTTC.

The genes are TRBV6-5 and TRBJ2-7; TRBD2 might be the D (6 bases). Trimming stripped 5 bases from V and 3 bases from J, with 11 bases between. Germline CDR1 MNHEY, CDR2 SVGAGI. The CDR3 runs 13 residues. The CDR3 reads CASSLRGGYEQYF. As DNA, the CDR3 is TGTGCCAGCAGTCTACGGGGAGGCTACGAGCAGTACTTC.

V and J are TRBV4-1 and TRBJ1-2; weak D call: TRBD1 (5 bases). CDR1 is MGHRA, CDR2 YSYEKL, per germline. Trimming left V 1 base short and J 3 bases short, with 6 bases between. The CDR3 consists of 13 residues. CDR3 in DNA: TGCGCCAGCAGCCAAGTAGGGGACTATGGCTACACCTTC. Protein product: CASSQVGDYGYTF.

V gene TRBV11-3 combines with J gene TRBJ2-4; 9 bases match TRBD1. V trimming: 5 bases; J trimming: 7 bases; junction bases outside the gene matches: 3. The CDR3 has 13 residues. The germline CDR1 and CDR2 sequences are SGHNT and YENEEA. The CDR3 nucleotides read TGTGCCAGCAGCCCGGGGACAGGGAACATTCAGTACTTC. Translating it yields CASSPGTGNIQYF.

This rearrangement joins TRBV7-9 to TRBJ1-1; 8 nucleotides agree with TRBD1. CDR1 and CDR2 from the germline V gene are SEHNR and FQNEAQ (reference sequence). The ends lost 7 bases at V and 7 bases at J; junction bases unmatched: 11. This CDR3 is built from 14 residues. The CDR3 coding sequence is TGTGCCAGCACCCGGGGACAGGCGGATTTTGAAGCTTTCTTT. It translates to CASTRGQADFEAFF.

This rearrangement joins TRBV20-1 to TRBJ2-2, with 7 bases fitting TRBD2. Germline V CDR1 and CDR2: DFQATT, SNEGSKA (reference sequence). The CDR3 contains 14 residues. The V and J ends lost 3 bases and 4 bases, in that order; junction bases with no gene match: 5. Here the CDR3 reads CSASNGRTTGELFF. The CDR3 DNA reads TGCAGTGCTAGTAACGGGAGGACCACCGGGGAGCTGTTTTTT.

There are many counts of this clone. CDR3 amino acids: CASSEIGGTDTQYF. The DNA for the CDR3 is TGTGCCAGCAGCGAGATCGGAGGCACAGATACGCAGTATTTT. The chain employs TRBV6-2 or TRBV6-3 and TRBJ2-3; no clear D gene. Germline V lookup: CDR1 MNHEY, CDR2 SVGEGT. Deletions cut 6 bases from V and 1 base from J, with 11 bases between. The CDR3 loop spans 14 amino acids.

This clone was observed a few times. This rearrangement joins TRBV5-8 to TRBJ2-7; 8 positions agree with TRBD1. The CDR3 extends over 15 amino acids. V shed 2 bases and J 2 bases; nucleotides not matched to a gene: 6. Germline V gene lookup returns CDR1 SGHTS and CDR2 YDEGEE. The CDR3 spells CASSFPDRGTYEQYF. The CDR3 DNA reads TGTGCCAGCAGCTTCCCCGACAGGGGAACCTACGAGCAGTACTTC.

This clone was picked up a small number of times. The genes are TRBV27 and TRBJ2-7, with a tentative D call TRBD2 (6 bases). This CDR3 is built from 13 residues. V gave up 2 bases and J gave up 4 bases, with 9 bases separating them. The germline V gene encodes CDR1 MNHEY and CDR2 SMNVEV (reference sequence). The CDR3 spells CASSLGAGYEQYF. Here the CDR3 DNA reads TGTGCCAGCAGTTTAGGGGCGGGGTACGAGCAGTACTTC.

J is TRBJ1-1 and V is TRBV18; D uncertain. The germline CDR1 and CDR2 sequences are KGHSH and LQKENI. Trimming cost V 6 bases and J 5 bases, with 13 bases left between them. The CDR3 has 13 amino acids. CDR3 in amino acids: CASSPSRETEAFF. In DNA form, the CDR3 reads TGTGCCAGCTCTCCCTCCCGGGAGACTGAAGCTTTCTTT.

The CDR3 nucleotides are TGCGCCAGCGGTCGGGGAACCGCCAATGAGCAGTTCTTC. Translation: CASGRGTANEQFF. The V and J genes are TRBV5-1 and TRBJ2-1, with D perhaps TRBD2 (5 bases). CDR3 length equals 13 residues. V lost 7 bases, J lost 6 bases, and 14 bases lay in between. Germline V gene data show CDR1 as SGHRS and CDR2 as YFSETQ.